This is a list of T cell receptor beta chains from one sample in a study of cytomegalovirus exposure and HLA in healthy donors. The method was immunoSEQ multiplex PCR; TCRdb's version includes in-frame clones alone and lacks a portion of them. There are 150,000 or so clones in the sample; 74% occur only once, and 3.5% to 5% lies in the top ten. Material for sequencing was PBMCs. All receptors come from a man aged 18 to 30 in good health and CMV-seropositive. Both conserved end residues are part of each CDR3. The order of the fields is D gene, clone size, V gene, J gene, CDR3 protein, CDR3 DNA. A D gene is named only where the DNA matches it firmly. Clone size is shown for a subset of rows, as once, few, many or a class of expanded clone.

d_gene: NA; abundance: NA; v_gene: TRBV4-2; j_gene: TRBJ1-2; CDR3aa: CASSQEGGLRFGYTF; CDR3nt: TGTGCCAGCAGCCAAGAAGGGGGATTGAGGTTTGGCTACACCTTC
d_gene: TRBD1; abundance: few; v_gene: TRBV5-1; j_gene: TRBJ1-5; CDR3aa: CASSSTGGEQPQHF; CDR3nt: TGCGCCAGCAGCTCTACAGGGGGCGAGCAGCCCCAGCATTTT
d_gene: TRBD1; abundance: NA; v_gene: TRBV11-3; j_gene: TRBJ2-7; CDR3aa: CASSLDRGYEQYF; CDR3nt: TGTGCCAGCAGCTTGGACAGGGGCTACGAGCAGTACTTC
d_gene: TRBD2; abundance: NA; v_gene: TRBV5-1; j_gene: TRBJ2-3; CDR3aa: CASSFTSGSTDTQYF; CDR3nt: TGCGCCAGCAGCTTTACTAGCGGGAGCACAGATACGCAGTATTTT
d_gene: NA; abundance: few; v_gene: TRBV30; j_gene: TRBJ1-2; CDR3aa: CAWSDTPNYGYTF; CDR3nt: TGTGCCTGGAGTGATACACCGAACTATGGCTACACCTTC
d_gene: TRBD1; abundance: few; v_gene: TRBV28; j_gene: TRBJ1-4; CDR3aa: CASSPTGGRVEKLFF; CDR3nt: TGTGCCAGCAGTCCCACAGGGGGCAGGGTCGAAAAACTGTTTTTT
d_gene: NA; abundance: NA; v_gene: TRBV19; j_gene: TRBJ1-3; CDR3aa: CASSLGRNSGNTIYF; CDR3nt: TGTGCCAGTAGTTTAGGGCGGAACTCTGGAAACACCATATATTTT
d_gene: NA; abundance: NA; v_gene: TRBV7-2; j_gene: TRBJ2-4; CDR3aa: CASSPAMEDIQYF; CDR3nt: TGTGCCAGCAGCCCTGCCATGGAGGACATTCAGTACTTC
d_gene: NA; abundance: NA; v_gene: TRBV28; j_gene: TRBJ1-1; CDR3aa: CASSLVAVNTEAFF; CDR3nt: TGTGCCAGCAGTTTAGTAGCCGTGAACACTGAAGCTTTCTTT
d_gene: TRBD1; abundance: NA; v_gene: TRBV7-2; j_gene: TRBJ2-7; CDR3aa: CASSAQTGIMDEQYF; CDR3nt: TGCGCCAGCAGCGCCCAGACAGGGATAATGGACGAGCAGTACTTC
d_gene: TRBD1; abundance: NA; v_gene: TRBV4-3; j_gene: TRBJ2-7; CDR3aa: CASSQGLRDSSYEQYF; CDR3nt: TGCGCCAGCAGCCAAGGACTTCGGGACAGCTCCTACGAGCAGTACTTC
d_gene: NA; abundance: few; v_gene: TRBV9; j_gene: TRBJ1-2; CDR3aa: CASSGTDGRVYGYTF; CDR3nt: TGTGCCAGCAGCGGGACGGACGGGCGGGTGTATGGCTACACCTTC
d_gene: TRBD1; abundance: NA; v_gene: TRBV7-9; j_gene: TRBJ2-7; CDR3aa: CASRLQGDTRQYF; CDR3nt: TGTGCCAGCAGGTTACAGGGGGACACGAGACAGTACTTC
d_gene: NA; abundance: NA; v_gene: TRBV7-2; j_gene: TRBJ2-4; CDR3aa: CASRRTGSADIQYF; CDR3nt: TGTGCCAGCAGACGTACAGGGTCTGCGGACATTCAGTACTTC
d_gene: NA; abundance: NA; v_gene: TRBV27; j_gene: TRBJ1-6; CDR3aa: CASSFAQGYSPLHF; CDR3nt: TGTGCCAGCAGTTTTGCACAGGGCTATTCACCCCTCCACTTT
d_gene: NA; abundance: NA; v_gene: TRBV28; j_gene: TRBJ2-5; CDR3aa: CASSFYTEVPTQYF; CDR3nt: TGTGCCAGCAGTTTTTATACTGAGGTCCCGACCCAGTACTTC
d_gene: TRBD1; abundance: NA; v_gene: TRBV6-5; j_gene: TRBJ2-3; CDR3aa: CASSYGQGGTDTQYF; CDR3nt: TGTGCCAGCAGTTACGGGCAGGGGGGCACAGATACGCAGTATTTT
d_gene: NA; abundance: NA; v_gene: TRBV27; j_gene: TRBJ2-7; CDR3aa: CASREQGLPYEQYF; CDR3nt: TGTGCCAGCAGGGAGCAGGGGCTACCCTACGAGCAGTACTTC
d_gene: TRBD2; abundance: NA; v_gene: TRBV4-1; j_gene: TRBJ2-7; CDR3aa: CASSQESSGRGEQYF; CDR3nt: TGCGCCAGCAGCCAAGAATCTAGCGGGAGAGGGGAGCAGTACTTC
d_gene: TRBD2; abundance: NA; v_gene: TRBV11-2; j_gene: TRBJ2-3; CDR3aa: CASSRGTSRFTDTQYF; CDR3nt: TGTGCCAGCAGCCGCGGGACTAGCAGATTCACAGATACGCAGTATTTT
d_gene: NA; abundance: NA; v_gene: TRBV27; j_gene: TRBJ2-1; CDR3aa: CASGRLGFVNEQFF; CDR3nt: TGTGCCAGCGGCCGACTAGGGTTCGTCAATGAGCAGTTCTTC
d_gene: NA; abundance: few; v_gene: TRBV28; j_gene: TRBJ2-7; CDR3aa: CASSLSRQGDYEQYF; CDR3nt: TGTGCCAGCAGTTTAAGTCGCCAGGGTGACTACGAGCAGTACTTC
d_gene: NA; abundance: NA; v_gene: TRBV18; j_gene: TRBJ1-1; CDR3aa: CASSRSQNTEAFF; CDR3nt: TGTGCCAGCTCACGTTCACAGAACACTGAAGCTTTCTTT
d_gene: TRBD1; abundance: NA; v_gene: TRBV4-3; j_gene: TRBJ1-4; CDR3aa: CASSQKLRGRLFF; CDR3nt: TGCGCCAGCAGCCAAAAGTTGAGGGGGCGACTGTTTTTT
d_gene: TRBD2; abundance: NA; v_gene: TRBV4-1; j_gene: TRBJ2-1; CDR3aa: CASSQAGTGTSGRAGDEQFF; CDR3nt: TGCGCCAGCAGCCAAGCTGGGACAGGGACTAGCGGGAGGGCCGGCGATGAGCAGTTCTTC
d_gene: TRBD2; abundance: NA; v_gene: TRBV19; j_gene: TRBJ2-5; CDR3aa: CASSIETSGQETQYF; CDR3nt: TGTGCCAGTAGTATAGAAACTAGCGGGCAAGAGACCCAGTACTTC